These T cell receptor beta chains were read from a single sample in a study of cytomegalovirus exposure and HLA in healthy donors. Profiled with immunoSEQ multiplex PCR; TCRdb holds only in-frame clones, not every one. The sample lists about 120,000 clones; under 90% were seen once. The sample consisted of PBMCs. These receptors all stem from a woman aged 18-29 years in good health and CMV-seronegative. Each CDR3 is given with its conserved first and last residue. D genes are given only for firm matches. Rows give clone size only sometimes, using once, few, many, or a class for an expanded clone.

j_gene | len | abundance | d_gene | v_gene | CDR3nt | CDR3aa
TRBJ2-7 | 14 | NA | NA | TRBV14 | TGTGCCAGCAGCCAAGATACCAGGCCCTCCGGGCAGTACTTC | CASSQDTRPSGQYF
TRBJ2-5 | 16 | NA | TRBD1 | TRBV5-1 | TGCGCCAGCAGCTCCGAGCCGACAGGGACACAAGAGACCCAGTACTTC | CASSSEPTGTQETQYF
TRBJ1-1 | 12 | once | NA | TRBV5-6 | TGTGCCAGCAGCTTGGTGGCAGGGGAAGCTTTCTTT | CASSLVAGEAFF
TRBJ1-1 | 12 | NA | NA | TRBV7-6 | TGTGCCAGCAGCTTAGCAGGGGATGAAGCTTTCTTT | CASSLAGDEAFF
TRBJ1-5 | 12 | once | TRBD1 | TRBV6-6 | TGTGCCAGCACCCACCTGGGACAGCCCTGGCATTTT | CASTHLGQPWHF
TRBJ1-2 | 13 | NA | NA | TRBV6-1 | TGTGCCAGTCGGACAGTTCAGGGTTATGGCTACACCTTC | CASRTVQGYGYTF
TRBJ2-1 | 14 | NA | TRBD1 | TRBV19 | TGTGCCAGTAGTACAGGGGGCTCCTACAATGAGCAGTTCTTC | CASSTGGSYNEQFF
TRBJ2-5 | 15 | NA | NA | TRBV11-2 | TGTGCCAGCAGCCCCGGGTGGGAACAGGGCGCGACCCAGTACTTC | CASSPGWEQGATQYF
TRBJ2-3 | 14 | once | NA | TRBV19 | TGTGCCAGCTCTCAATCTACTAGCACAGATACGCAGTATTTT | CASSQSTSTDTQYF
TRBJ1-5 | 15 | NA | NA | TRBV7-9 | TGTGCCAGCAGCTTAGGGGGCGAGGGGAGGCGGCCCCAGCATTTT | CASSLGGEGRRPQHF
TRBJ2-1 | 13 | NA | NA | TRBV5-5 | TGTGCCAGCAGCTTGTTGGCAGACAATGAGCAGTTCTTC | CASSLLADNEQFF
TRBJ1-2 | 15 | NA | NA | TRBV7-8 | TGTGCCAGCAGCTTTTCCTTAACACGCCTCTATGGCTACACCTTC | CASSFSLTRLYGYTF
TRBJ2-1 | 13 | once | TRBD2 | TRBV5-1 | TGCGCCAGCAGCTGGACTAGCGGGGGCCGGGAGTTCTTC | CASSWTSGGREFF
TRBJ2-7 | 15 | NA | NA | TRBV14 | TGTGCCAGCAGCCCGCGGGACGTTAGCTCCTACGAGCAGTACTTC | CASSPRDVSSYEQYF